This TCR beta chain was found in a study of yellow fever vaccine responses in identical twins. Findings and limits, study-wide: The authors reported partly convergent, partly personalized vaccine responses in identical twins.

On this clonotype itself: What it recognizes is unknown.

From the RT-PCR reads, TCRdb called clonotypes with MiXCR, one entry per CDR3 protein. The sample holds about 3,000 distinct CDR3 sequences, around nine tenths seen once. This receptor was identified in a woman under 30 who received the yellow fever vaccine. The sample consisted of T cells from blood (PBMCs), unsorted or a sorted subset (not recorded which), taken before or after yellow fever vaccination (not recorded which).

CDR3 protein: CASSFAGTGIYEQYF. The CDR3, as DNA: TGTGCCAGCAGCTTTGCCGGGACAGGGATTTACGAGCAGTACTTC. The chain couples TRBV7-2 to TRBJ2-7; TRBD1 matches 9 bases. This CDR3 spans 15 amino acids. J gave up 4 bases and V 3 bases, and 7 bases lay outside the gene matches. Germline lookup yields CDR1 SGHTA and CDR2 FQGNSA. Together with reference TRBV7-2 and TRBJ2-7, the CDR3 gives the full variable domain: GAGVSQSPSNKVTEKGKDVELRCDPISGHTALYWYRQSLGQGLEFLIYFQGNSAPDKSGLPSDRFSAERTGGSVSTLTIQRTQQEDSAVYLCASSFAGTGIYEQYFGPGTRLTVT.